This is a list of T cell receptor beta chains from one sample in a study of blood T cell repertoires in COVID-19. TCRdb's table, derived via immunoSEQ multiplex PCR, lists solely in-frame clones and lacks some. The data show some 170,000 clones, approximately 80% seen once. Sequencing was done on a sample of peripheral blood. Receptors were obtained from a woman of 80 years or more with active or convalescent COVID-19. CDR3s leave out the opening cysteine and the closing phenylalanine or tryptophan.

>TRBV7-9
ASSFQPIQGDTQY
>TRBV29-1
SVEGQGMYGYT
>TRBV2
ASSFTGPNQPQH
>TRBV29-1
SVTPHGVQETQY
>TRBV3-1/TRBV3-2
ASSPEMTGYEQH
>TRBV5-1
ASSDNRGETQY
>TRBV11-3
ASSLGATRQETQY
>TRBV10-3
AISGQGGNTIY
>TRBV10-3
AITGLLTDTQY
>TRBV5-4
ASSQNGGWKKTGELF
>TRBV10-3
AISESGQGNQPQH
>TRBV9
ASSGDRVGTGELF
>TRBV27
ASSQAPATLNTEAF
>TRBV11-3
ASSPDRAYEQY
>TRBV28
ASPPSGQEVSEQY
>TRBV27
ASSKRTGGNTEAF
>TRBV19
ASSIATGYSPQH
>TRBV7-2
ASSRRQGAQETQY
>TRBV10-3
AISEGDRSYGYT
>TRBV4-2
ASSQVLGQGDSSGNTIY
>TRBV7-2
ASSLAGERGEKLF
>TRBV11-2
ASSAPVSGNTIY
>TRBV4-1
ASSQLPGLSYEQY
>TRBV7-6
ASSQRALSGGSGEQF
>TRBV10-3
AISDELDTQY
>TRBV5-1
ASSLGLAGQHRELF
>TRBV19
ASTGGSNQPQH
>TRBV4-1
ASSSPLAGRNHTQY
>TRBV10-2
ASSEGTVNSPLH
>TRBV19
ASSSEGTGVNIQY
>TRBV13
ASSLLAVLSYNEQF
>TRBV27
ASRSRYATSTDTQY
>TRBV5-1
ASREGAAYGYT
>TRBV4-3
ASSQSGLHTGELF
>TRBV12-3/TRBV12-4
ASSSGQRYGYT
>TRBV7-6
ASRSNAGGSSPLH
>TRBV6-2/TRBV6-3
ASSYFVQANTGELF
>TRBV7-9
ASSSSGTSGERKETQY
>TRBV30
AWRPRDATYEQY
>TRBV5-1
ASSLSGETNYGYT
>TRBV5-1
ASSREPTGGVNTYGYT
>TRBV27
ASINLDRLAEAF
>TRBV29-1
SVAQGTYGYT
>TRBV19
ASSSNGAYTEAF
>TRBV3-1/TRBV3-2
ASSQGTGGEYGYT
>TRBV6-5
ASSYDGENQPQH
>TRBV6-4
ASRADSSYNSPLH
>TRBV5-1
ASSLAAQSYGYT
>TRBV5-1
ASSPMGGNQPQH
>TRBV6-6
ASLDQGLGLGQPQH
>TRBV24-1
ATSPGGGTGELF
>TRBV18
ASSQGQGPNYGYT
>TRBV10-3
AISGPTNEQF
>TRBV6-5
ASSTRGGGYEQY